Listed below are T cell receptor beta chains from one sample, sequenced in a study of a mutant IDH1 vaccine in newly diagnosed glioma. No antigens are known for them. Sequencing was performed with immunoSEQ multiplex PCR; in TCRdb, only in-frame clones are kept and a portion is missing. The data contain about 34,000 clones, approximately 87% of them seen just once; the ten biggest clones take up about 12%. The source was PBMCs, collected from a glioma patient whose treatment included an IDH1 peptide vaccine. The origin of the receptors is a woman in her 30s with glioma. Each CDR3 is given with its conserved first and last residue. Fields, in order: clone size, CDR3 length, J gene, V gene, D gene, CDR3 DNA, CDR3 protein. A D gene is named only where the DNA matches it firmly. Part of the rows lack a size; the others show once, few, many or a class for expanded clones.

abundance: NA; len: 16; j_gene: TRBJ2-7; v_gene: TRBV10-3; d_gene: NA; CDR3nt: TGTGCCATCAGTGTCCCCCGGGACACTCCGACCTACGAGCAGTACTTC; CDR3aa: CAISVPRDTPTYEQYF
abundance: NA; len: 13; j_gene: TRBJ1-2; v_gene: TRBV7-9; d_gene: TRBD1; CDR3nt: TGTGCCAGCAGCGGTTCAGGGGGCGGCGGCTACACCTTC; CDR3aa: CASSGSGGGGYTF
abundance: NA; len: 13; j_gene: TRBJ1-4; v_gene: TRBV2; d_gene: NA; CDR3nt: TGTGCCGGCCTGGGGGCAGTGGGGGAAAAACTGTTTTTT; CDR3aa: CAGLGAVGEKLFF
abundance: NA; len: 14; j_gene: TRBJ2-7; v_gene: TRBV14; d_gene: NA; CDR3nt: TGTGCCAGCAGCCAAGGACTACAAGTCGGCGAGCAGTACTTC; CDR3aa: CASSQGLQVGEQYF
abundance: NA; len: 13; j_gene: TRBJ2-1; v_gene: TRBV7-6; d_gene: TRBD1; CDR3nt: TGTGCCAGCAGCTTTTCGGACAGGGGTGAGCAGTTCTTC; CDR3aa: CASSFSDRGEQFF
abundance: NA; len: 16; j_gene: TRBJ1-2; v_gene: TRBV10-3; d_gene: NA; CDR3nt: TGTGCCATCAGTGAATCTGGGATTGGACCCTCTAGTGGCTACACCTTC; CDR3aa: CAISESGIGPSSGYTF
abundance: NA; len: 14; j_gene: TRBJ2-5; v_gene: TRBV29-1; d_gene: TRBD1; CDR3nt: TGCAGCGTCGGGGCCGGGACAGGGGTAGAGACCCAGTACTTC; CDR3aa: CSVGAGTGVETQYF
abundance: NA; len: 13; j_gene: TRBJ1-3; v_gene: TRBV5-8; d_gene: NA; CDR3nt: TGTGCCAGCGGTTGGACATCTGGAAACACCATATATTTT; CDR3aa: CASGWTSGNTIYF
abundance: NA; len: 14; j_gene: TRBJ2-2; v_gene: TRBV5-1; d_gene: NA; CDR3nt: TGCGCCAGCAGCTTCGGGGAGTATACCGGGGAGCTGTTTTTT; CDR3aa: CASSFGEYTGELFF
abundance: NA; len: 12; j_gene: TRBJ1-1; v_gene: TRBV29-1; d_gene: NA; CDR3nt: TGCAGCGTTGTTGGGGAGAGCGGTGAAGCTTTCTTT; CDR3aa: CSVVGESGEAFF
abundance: NA; len: 16; j_gene: TRBJ1-1; v_gene: TRBV5-6; d_gene: NA; CDR3nt: TGTGCCAGCAGCTTCGGCGGGGAGTCGTCGGGTACTGAAGCTTTCTTT; CDR3aa: CASSFGGESSGTEAFF
abundance: NA; len: 13; j_gene: TRBJ1-2; v_gene: TRBV7-9; d_gene: NA; CDR3nt: TGTGCCAGCAGCTTAGGAAGAATCTATGGCTACACCTTC; CDR3aa: CASSLGRIYGYTF
abundance: NA; len: 12; j_gene: TRBJ2-7; v_gene: TRBV29-1; d_gene: TRBD2; CDR3nt: TGCAGCGTTGGGACTAGCTCGCCCGAGCAGTACTTC; CDR3aa: CSVGTSSPEQYF
abundance: NA; len: 16; j_gene: TRBJ1-6; v_gene: TRBV4-3; d_gene: NA; CDR3nt: TGCGCCAGCAGCCAAGAAAGGGCTTCTGGAAATTCACCCCTCCACTTT; CDR3aa: CASSQERASGNSPLHF
abundance: NA; len: 14; j_gene: TRBJ2-5; v_gene: TRBV5-1; d_gene: TRBD2; CDR3nt: TGCGCCAGCAGCTCCGGGACTAGTAAGGAGACCCAGTACTTC; CDR3aa: CASSSGTSKETQYF
abundance: NA; len: 13; j_gene: TRBJ1-5; v_gene: TRBV7-2; d_gene: NA; CDR3nt: TGTGCCAGCAGCCAGGGAAGAAATCAGCCCCAGCATTTT; CDR3aa: CASSQGRNQPQHF
abundance: NA; len: 15; j_gene: TRBJ2-7; v_gene: TRBV2; d_gene: TRBD1; CDR3nt: TGTGCCAGCAGGGACTCGGACAGGGGACCCTACGAGCAGTACTTC; CDR3aa: CASRDSDRGPYEQYF
abundance: once; len: 12; j_gene: TRBJ2-2; v_gene: TRBV7-6; d_gene: NA; CDR3nt: TGTGCCAGCGGGGGGGCCACCGGGGAGCTGTTTTTT; CDR3aa: CASGGATGELFF
abundance: NA; len: 16; j_gene: TRBJ2-5; v_gene: TRBV14; d_gene: NA; CDR3nt: TGTGCCAGCAGCCAAGTCTTGTTTGCGGACCAAGAGACCCAGTACTTC; CDR3aa: CASSQVLFADQETQYF
abundance: NA; len: 15; j_gene: TRBJ1-1; v_gene: TRBV7-2; d_gene: TRBD1; CDR3nt: TGTGCCAGCAGCTCCCAGCCGGGACAGGGAATTAAAGCTTTCTTT; CDR3aa: CASSSQPGQGIKAFF
abundance: NA; len: 12; j_gene: TRBJ2-3; v_gene: TRBV6-5; d_gene: NA; CDR3nt: TGTGCCAGCAGTGATTCCTCAGATACGCAGTATTTT; CDR3aa: CASSDSSDTQYF
abundance: NA; len: 12; j_gene: TRBJ1-1; v_gene: TRBV19; d_gene: NA; CDR3nt: TGTGCCAGTACACAGCTGAACGCTGAAGCTTTCTTT; CDR3aa: CASTQLNAEAFF
abundance: NA; len: 12; j_gene: TRBJ1-1; v_gene: TRBV2; d_gene: NA; CDR3nt: TGTGCCAGCAGTGCACACGGCACTGAAGCTTTCTTT; CDR3aa: CASSAHGTEAFF
abundance: few; len: 13; j_gene: TRBJ2-4; v_gene: TRBV19; d_gene: NA; CDR3nt: TGTGCCCGGAATAGGGAAGGTAAAAACATTCAGTACTTC; CDR3aa: CARNREGKNIQYF
abundance: once; len: 15; j_gene: TRBJ2-4; v_gene: TRBV5-1; d_gene: NA; CDR3nt: TGCGCCAGCAGCCCTCTAACAGAGGACAAAAACATTCAGTACTTC; CDR3aa: CASSPLTEDKNIQYF
abundance: NA; len: 13; j_gene: TRBJ1-3; v_gene: TRBV18; d_gene: NA; CDR3nt: TGTGCCAGCCGGGGGGCCTCTGGAAACACCATATATTTT; CDR3aa: CASRGASGNTIYF
abundance: NA; len: 14; j_gene: TRBJ1-1; v_gene: TRBV19; d_gene: NA; CDR3nt: TGTGCCAGTACCCCGTGGGGGGCGAACACTGAAGCTTTCTTT; CDR3aa: CASTPWGANTEAFF
abundance: NA; len: 18; j_gene: TRBJ1-1; v_gene: TRBV6-8; d_gene: NA; CDR3nt: TGTGCCAGCAGTTTTTATACCCGGGACCGGCCGGTGGTTTCTGAAGCTTTCTTT; CDR3aa: CASSFYTRDRPVVSEAFF
abundance: NA; len: 14; j_gene: TRBJ2-7; v_gene: TRBV7-2; d_gene: NA; CDR3nt: TGTGCCAGCAGCTTACCACTCCACAGGGTTAAGCAGTACTTC; CDR3aa: CASSLPLHRVKQYF